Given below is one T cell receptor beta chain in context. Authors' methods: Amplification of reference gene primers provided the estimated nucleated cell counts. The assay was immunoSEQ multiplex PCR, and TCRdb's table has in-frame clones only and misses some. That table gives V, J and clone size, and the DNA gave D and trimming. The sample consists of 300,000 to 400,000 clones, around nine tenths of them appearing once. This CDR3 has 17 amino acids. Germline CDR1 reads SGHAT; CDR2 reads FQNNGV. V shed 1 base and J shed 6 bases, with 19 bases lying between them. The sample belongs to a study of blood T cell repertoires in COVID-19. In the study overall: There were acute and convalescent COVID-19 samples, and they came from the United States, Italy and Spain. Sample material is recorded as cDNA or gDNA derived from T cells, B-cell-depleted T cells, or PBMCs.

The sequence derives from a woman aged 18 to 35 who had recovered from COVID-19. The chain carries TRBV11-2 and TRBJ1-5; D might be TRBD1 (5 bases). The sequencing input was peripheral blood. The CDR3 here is CASSLGLRGGVGQPQHF. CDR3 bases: TGTGCCAGCAGCTTAGGTCTCCGTGGAGGGGTCGGTCAGCCCCAGCATTTT.